The 19 T cell receptor beta chains presented below share a single source sample, sequenced in a study of human T cells and chemical hapten exposure. MiXCR was run by TCRdb on the RACE reads, yielding one entry per CDR3 protein. The sample lists just over 350,000 distinct CDR3 sequences; about 6% were seen once. Indicated time point: patch test 2, 6 weeks after DPC sensitization. Treatment specified: therapeutic diphenylcyclopropenone sensitization with weekly scalp DPC. This specimen was whole blood, taken in connection with sensitization to the hapten diphenylcyclopropenone (DPC). These receptors all stem from a woman aged 18-30 years with alopecia areata. Some clones in this sample may be carry-over from other donors' samples.

The chain recombines TRBV20-1 with TRBJ2-5; 11 positions agree with TRBD2. The V gene's germline CDR1 is DFQATT and CDR2 SNEGSKA (reference sequence). The length of the CDR3 is 15 residues. V lost 3 bases, J lost 4 bases, and 7 bases stayed unmatched. The CDR3 DNA reads as TGCAGTGCTAGTGGTAGCGGGGGGGCCAGAGAGACCCAGTACTTC. It is translated as CSASGSGGARETQYF.

In its sample, this clonotype was seen many times. The V gene is TRBV6-1, the J gene TRBJ2-1; the match to TRBD1 covers 7 bases. The junction had 3 bases not matched to a gene; V was cut back by 1 base and J by 9 bases. CDR3 length: 13 residues. CDR1 and CDR2 from the germline V gene are MNHNS and SASEGT. Written as DNA, the CDR3 is TGTGCCAGCAGTGAAGACAGGGGAAGTGAGCAGTTCTTC. This sequence encodes CASSEDRGSEQFF.

This clonotype has a count of ten or more. This chain connects TRBV18 to TRBJ1-1, with D unclear. Germline assignment: CDR1 KGHSH and CDR2 LQKENI. V was pared by 4 bases and J by 11 bases, with 17 bases between. There are 13 residues in the CDR3. CDR3 in DNA: TGTGCCAGCTCACTTGGCCCTACACTGATCGCTTTCTTT. This gives the protein CASSLGPTLIAFF.

This chain joins TRBV7-2 and TRBJ2-5; D could derive from TRBD1 or TRBD2 (5 bases each). CDR3 length: 13 amino acids. V was cut by 5 bases and J by 8 bases, with 15 bases left in between. Germline V gives CDR1 SGHTA, CDR2 FQGNSA. CDR3 bases: TGTGCCAGCAGCCCCGGGACGGGCGGAACCCAGTACTTC. Translation: CASSPGTGGTQYF.

This chain uses TRBV3-1 with TRBJ2-1; a weak D match, TRBD1 (7 bases). CDR3 length: 16 residues. Germline CDR1 and CDR2: LGHDT and YNNKEL (reference sequence). Trimming shortened V by 4 bases and J by 4 bases, and 17 bases separated the two germline ends. CDR3 protein: CASSLRGRDSYNEQFF. The CDR3 DNA sequence: TGTGCCAGCAGCCTCCGGGGGCGGGACAGTTACAATGAGCAGTTCTTC.

This clonotype was seen many times. The chain couples TRBV18 to TRBJ1-4; D uncertain. The germline V gene has CDR1 KGHSH and CDR2 LQKENI. Trimming stripped 0 bases from V and 7 bases from J, with 6 bases between. This CDR3 is 13 amino acids long. CDR3 in amino acids: CASSPPSGEKLFF. CDR3 nucleotides: TGTGCCAGCTCACCACCGTCGGGTGAAAAACTGTTTTTT. Together with reference TRBV18 and TRBJ1-4, the CDR3 gives the full variable domain: NAGVMQNPRHLVRRRGQEARLRCSPMKGHSHVYWYRQLPEEGLKFMVYLQKENIIDESGMPKERFSAEFPKEGPSILRIQQVVRGDSAAYFCASSPPSGEKLFFGSGTQLSVL.

This clonotype was detected a few times. This rearrangement joins TRBV27 to TRBJ2-1; D might be TRBD1 (5 bases). V dropped 2 bases and J dropped 8 bases, with 10 bases sitting between them. Germline lookup yields CDR1 MNHEY and CDR2 SMNVEV (reference sequence). The CDR3 covers 13 residues. CDR3 sequence reads: CASSLRTNHEQFF. In nucleotides, the CDR3 is TGTGCCAGCAGTTTACGGACAAACCATGAGCAGTTCTTC.

This clonotype turned up a few times. This sequence joins TRBV4-2 and TRBJ1-1; D may be TRBD1 (5 bases). Germline CDR1 is LGHNA and CDR2 is YNFKEQ. The CDR3 is 14 residues long. V lost 0 bases to trimming and J lost 5 bases, with 10 bases between them. For the CDR3, the DNA is TGTGCCAGCAGCCAAGATGGGGGTAGGACTGAAGCTTTCTTT. Its protein product is CASSQDGGRTEAFF.

V usage is TRBV12-3 or TRBV12-4 and J usage is TRBJ2-5; tentative D call: TRBD2 (6 bases). This CDR3 is 16 amino acids long. V lost 5 bases, J lost 3 bases, and 19 bases lay in between. CDR3 sequence: CASSPQPGLPKETQYF. CDR3 coding DNA: TGTGCCAGCAGTCCTCAACCGGGACTCCCAAAAGAGACCCAGTACTTC.

Only a few counts were recorded for this clonotype. The chain couples TRBV12-3 or TRBV12-4 to TRBJ2-7; D tentatively reads TRBD1 or TRBD2 (5 bases each). Trimming took off 6 bases at V and 5 bases at J, with 11 bases between the two ends. This CDR3 region has 12 residues. This chain's CDR3 is CASRPLGDEQYF. DNA of the CDR3: TGTGCCAGCAGACCCCTGGGGGACGAGCAGTACTTC.

This chain uses TRBV6-2 or TRBV6-3 with TRBJ1-2; the D is unclear. The CDR3 length is 14 residues. The V end lost 5 bases, the J end lost 5 bases, and 15 bases lay between the germline ends. From germline, CDR1 is MNHEY and CDR2 SVGEGT. For the CDR3, the DNA is TGTGCCAGCAGTACAGCCGTGAGTCAGTATGGCTACACCTTC. Translating gives CASSTAVSQYGYTF.

This clonotype occurred a few times. V usage is TRBV5-4 and J usage is TRBJ1-2; D is unclear. V lost 1 base and J 8 bases, leaving 9 bases between the germline ends. The germline CDR1 and CDR2 sequences are SGHNT and YYREEE (reference sequence). This CDR3 is built from 12 residues. The CDR3 DNA reads as TGTGCCAGCAGCTTGCCGGACGGAGGCTACACCTTC. Protein sequence: CASSLPDGGYTF.

This clonotype was counted at least ten times. The chain links TRBV12-3 or TRBV12-4 to TRBJ1-5; 8 bases are shared with TRBD1. The CDR3 length is 14 residues. Trimming at V came to 4 bases and at J to 5 bases, leaving 4 bases not matched to a gene. The CDR3 is CASSWDRLDQPQHF. As DNA, the CDR3 is TGTGCCAGCAGTTGGGACAGGCTGGATCAGCCCCAGCATTTT.

Ten or more counts support this clonotype. The chain is built from TRBV5-6 and TRBJ2-1, with 8 bases aligning to TRBD1. Per germline, CDR1 SGHDT and CDR2 YYEEEE. This CDR3 is built from 15 residues. J lost 9 bases, V lost 4 bases, and 12 bases had no gene match. CDR3 sequence reads: CASSSRTGHRGEQFF. CDR3 coding DNA: TGTGCCAGCAGCAGTAGGACAGGGCACCGCGGTGAGCAGTTCTTC.

This clonotype appeared a few times. This chain joins TRBV4-1 and TRBJ2-4, with D hard to call. Germline CDR1 reads MGHRA; CDR2 reads YSYEKL. The CDR3 has 13 amino acids. Trimming left V 6 bases short and J 8 bases short, with 14 bases between. CDR3 protein: CASSGLVTDIQYF. The CDR3 bases are TGCGCCAGCAGTGGGTTAGTTACCGACATTCAGTACTTC.

In its sample, this clonotype was seen many times. The V and J genes are TRBV7-9 and TRBJ2-3; D unresolved. Germline V gives CDR1 SEHNR, CDR2 FQNEAQ (reference sequence). The CDR3 has 15 residues. The V and J ends lost 0 bases and 6 bases respectively, with 13 bases between them. The CDR3 region has the DNA TGTGCCAGCAGCTTAGCGGGGAAGGGCCCGGATACGCAGTATTTT. Translating gives CASSLAGKGPDTQYF.

This clonotype showed up many times. This chain links TRBV20-1 with TRBJ1-1, with D maybe TRBD1 (5 bases). Germline lookup yields CDR1 DFQATT and CDR2 SNEGSKA (reference sequence). This CDR3 region has 13 residues. V lost 2 bases, J lost 8 bases, and 15 bases lay in between. CDR3: CSARKVKEGEAFF. The DNA of the CDR3 is TGCAGTGCTAGAAAAGTCAAGGAGGGGGAAGCTTTCTTT.

This chain joins TRBV4-3 and TRBJ1-4; TRBD1 matches 9 bases. Germline loops: CDR1 LGHNA, CDR2 YSLEER. CDR3 length equals 15 residues. The ends lost 6 bases at V and 7 bases at J; junction bases unmatched: 9. CDR3 in amino acids: CASRDAGTGSEKLFF. The CDR3 DNA reads as TGCGCCAGCAGGGACGCCGGGACAGGGAGTGAAAAACTGTTTTTT.

This clonotype was detected a few times. CDR3: CASRPQGQMDTEAFF. CDR3 in DNA: TGCGCCAGCAGGCCCCAGGGACAGATGGACACTGAAGCTTTCTTT. This chain uses TRBV5-1 with TRBJ1-1; 7 nucleotides align to TRBD1. J lost 3 bases, V lost 5 bases, and 10 bases had no gene match. The CDR3 spans 15 residues. CDR1 and CDR2 (germline): SGHRS, YFSETQ.